Included here is one T cell receptor (beta chain) sequence, with context. The data stem from a study of T cell responses to AZD1222 COVID-19 vaccine. Germline V gene data show CDR1 as KGHDR and CDR2 as SFDVKD. The CDR3 covers 15 residues. The V and J ends lost 5 bases and 3 bases, in that order; junction bases with no gene match: 6. Libraries were prepared by immunoSEQ multiplex PCR; TCRdb keeps only in-frame clonotypes and omits some of them. The sample consists of around 190,000 clones, around 94% of them appearing once. The sample was peripheral blood, taken 28 days after the second AZD1222 dose. The rearrangement links TRBV24-1 to TRBJ2-3; 8 bases match TRBD2. The receptor was derived from an adult who received the AZD1222 COVID-19 vaccine. The CDR3 region has the DNA TGTGCCACCAGTGGAGCGGGGGCCGGGACAGATACGCAGTATTTT. The encoded protein is CATSGAGAGTDTQYF.